This T cell receptor (beta chain) originates from a study of blood T cell repertoires in COVID-19. Libraries were prepared by immunoSEQ multiplex PCR; TCRdb keeps only in-frame clonotypes and omits some of them. The profile shows 93,000 or so clones, roughly 85% of them singletons. Per the germline V gene, CDR1 is MNHEY and CDR2 is SVGAGI. V was pared by 9 bases and J by 3 bases, with 17 bases between. The CDR3 is 14 amino acids. The chain has TRBV6-5 and TRBJ2-5, with TRBD2 as a possible D gene (5 bases). This TCR derives from a man aged 50-59 years in a cohort sampled during active COVID-19. Sequences were obtained from peripheral blood. The CDR3 loop is CASSARLAKETQYF. The CDR3 nucleotides read TGTGCCAGTTCAGCTCGGCTAGCCAAAGAGACCCAGTACTTC.